This entry lists 3 T cell receptor beta chains sequenced from one sample in a study of PD-1 blockade in classical Hodgkin lymphoma. Repertoires were generated with immunoSEQ multiplex PCR, while TCRdb's copy carries only in-frame clones and drops some. The sample contains tens of thousands of clones, 90% of which appear only once. Time point: cycle 4 day 1 (C4D1), after 6 weeks of nivolumab. All the patients suffered relapse after autologous stem cell transplantation, and brentuximab vedotin exposure differed. The material sequenced was peripheral blood mononuclear cells (PBMCs), taken before the fourth cycle of nivolumab. The origin of the receptors is a human donor with classical Hodgkin lymphoma.

This clone has just a few counts. The genes are TRBV5-8 and TRBJ1-2; D is uncertain. In germline, CDR1 is SGHTS, CDR2 YDEGEE. The CDR3 covers 14 residues. V dropped 4 bases and J dropped 4 bases, with 14 bases sitting between them. The CDR3 sequence: CASSRRAVVYGYTF. CDR3 nucleotides: TGTGCCAGCAGCCGGAGGGCGGTGGTCTATGGCTACACCTTC.

Note on this clone: This sample includes further DNA sequences coding for the same CDR3. J is TRBJ2-3 and V is TRBV5-4; no clear D gene. V was trimmed by 4 bases and J by 0 bases, leaving 3 bases between them. Germline V gene lookup returns CDR1 SGHNT and CDR2 YYREEE (reference sequence). The length of the CDR3 is 12 residues. CDR3 coding DNA: TGTGCCAGCAGCATAAGCACAGATACGCAGTATTTT. This encodes CASSISTDTQYF.

This chain connects TRBV2 to TRBJ2-1, with 8 nucleotides matching TRBD2. V dropped 3 bases and J dropped 4; count of bases not matched to a gene: 8. CDR1 is SNHLY, CDR2 FYNNEI, per germline. The CDR3 consists of 16 residues. The CDR3 bases are TGTGCCAGCAGTGACATACGGGGGGGCCGGTACAATGAGCAGTTCTTC. As protein: CASSDIRGGRYNEQFF.